A selection of T cell receptor beta chains follows, all from one sample in a study of blood T cell repertoires in COVID-19. Profiled with immunoSEQ multiplex PCR; TCRdb holds only in-frame clones, not every one. The sample holds approximately 220,000 clones, 86% seen once. Input material: PBMCs or T cells enriched from blood (not recorded which). These receptors originate from a woman aged 40 to 50 with acute COVID-19. Each CDR3 is given without its conserved first and last residue.

CDR3aa	v_gene	j_gene
ASSYPGTGELF	TRBV7-2	TRBJ2-2
ASSELALAKNIQY	TRBV2	TRBJ2-4
ASSRPGQGAF	TRBV12-3/TRBV12-4	TRBJ1-1
ASSQGTSGGAVTDTQY	TRBV5-8	TRBJ2-3
ASSATGGYNQPQH	TRBV6-5	TRBJ1-5
ASSVVGRRQETQY	TRBV9	TRBJ2-5
ASSDHTSASYNSPLH	TRBV2	TRBJ1-6
ASSRLGLQGSYNSPLH	TRBV18	TRBJ1-6
AWGTFGSSSYNEQF	TRBV30	TRBJ2-1
ASSLTDLNEKLF	TRBV5-1	TRBJ1-4
ASSLDKGAYGGYT	TRBV11-2	TRBJ1-2
ASRPQGALYEKLF	TRBV6-5	TRBJ1-4
AWRRGGGYT	TRBV30	TRBJ1-2
ASSLARRGSSGNTIY	TRBV7-8	TRBJ1-3
ASSLTSGGTDTQY	TRBV5-4	TRBJ2-3
ATSSRRAGQPQH	TRBV15	TRBJ1-5
ASSLLQAPSYT	TRBV5-4	TRBJ1-2
ATSEGGTGGLGQPQH	TRBV24-1	TRBJ1-5
ASKQGTGETQY	TRBV19	TRBJ2-5
ASSISRTATNEKLF	TRBV19	TRBJ1-4
ASSLGTGQPQH	TRBV7-9	TRBJ1-5
ASSLEAGIDEQF	TRBV4-1	TRBJ2-1
ASGLVPGMGYGYT	TRBV12-5	TRBJ1-2
ASSGGQWNEKLF	TRBV2	TRBJ1-4
ASSTPGNYEQY	TRBV7-2	TRBJ2-7
ASSPQSSDTQY	TRBV27	TRBJ2-3
ASSPARLPSRGYT	TRBV7-9	TRBJ1-2
ASSYRDRDGYT	TRBV6-5	TRBJ1-2
ASSQDEIFGQGGTEAF	TRBV14	TRBJ1-1
ASSKVGGGAIGELF	TRBV19	TRBJ2-2
ATSTSGGFYNEQF	TRBV24-1	TRBJ2-1
ASSHIQGEDLYGYT	TRBV14	TRBJ1-2
ASSAFAGEQF	TRBV2	TRBJ2-1
ASSQVTGASYEQY	TRBV4-3	TRBJ2-7
ASSLGGKQLAPLH	TRBV5-6	TRBJ1-6
AWSAPVGGTQY	TRBV30	TRBJ2-3
ASSSERPQH	TRBV12-3/TRBV12-4	TRBJ1-5
ASSHLIHSGGVPLGGYNEQF	TRBV4-1	TRBJ2-1
ASSVQGNTEAF	TRBV7-3	TRBJ1-1
ASSPGEKLF	TRBV11-2	TRBJ1-4
ASSSGGQGNTEAF	TRBV7-9	TRBJ1-1